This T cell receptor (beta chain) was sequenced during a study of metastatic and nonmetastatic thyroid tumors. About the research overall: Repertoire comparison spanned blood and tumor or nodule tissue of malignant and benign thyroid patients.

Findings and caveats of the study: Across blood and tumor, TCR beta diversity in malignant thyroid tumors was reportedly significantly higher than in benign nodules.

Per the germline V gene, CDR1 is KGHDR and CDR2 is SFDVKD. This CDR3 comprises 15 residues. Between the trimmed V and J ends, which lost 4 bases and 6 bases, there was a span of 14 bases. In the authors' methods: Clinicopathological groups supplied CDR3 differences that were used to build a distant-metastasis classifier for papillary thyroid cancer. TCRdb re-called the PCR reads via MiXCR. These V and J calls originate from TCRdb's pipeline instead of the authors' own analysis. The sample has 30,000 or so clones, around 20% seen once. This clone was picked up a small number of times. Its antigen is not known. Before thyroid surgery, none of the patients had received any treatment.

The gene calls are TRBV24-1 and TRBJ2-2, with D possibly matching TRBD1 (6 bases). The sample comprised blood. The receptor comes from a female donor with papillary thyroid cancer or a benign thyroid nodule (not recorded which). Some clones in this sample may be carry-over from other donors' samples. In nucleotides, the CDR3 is TGTGCCACCAGTGAGGGGGCGAGTTATTCCGGGGAGCTGTTTTTT. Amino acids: CATSEGASYSGELFF.